The 8 T cell receptor beta chains in this list originate from one sample, sequenced in a study of cytomegalovirus exposure and HLA in healthy donors. Vbeta (60) and Jbeta (13) primers were used in the PCR. The data were produced by immunoSEQ multiplex PCR, yet TCRdb's version contains in-frame clones alone and is incomplete. The sample contains 150,000 to 200,000 clones, 79% of which appear only once. Sequenced: PBMCs. Receptors originate from a girl aged 5 to 17 in good health and CMV-seropositive.

V gene TRBV6-5 combines with J gene TRBJ1-5; no reliable D call. V lost 8 bases, J lost 3 bases, and 8 bases lay in between. Per germline, CDR1 MNHEY and CDR2 SVGAGI. The CDR3 is 12 residues long. CDR3 in DNA: TGTGCCAGCCGGAGTGACAATCAGCCCCAGCATTTT. It yields the protein CASRSDNQPQHF.

The chain carries TRBV6-5 and TRBJ2-7, with 11 positions matching TRBD1. The V segment lost 10 bases and the J segment 4 bases; nucleotides outside the gene matches: 12. Germline V gene sequence: CDR1 MNHEY, CDR2 SVGAGI. CDR3 length: 15 amino acids. The CDR3 protein is CATLRAGQGAYEQYF. The CDR3 DNA follows: TGTGCCACCTTAAGGGCCGGACAGGGGGCGTACGAGCAGTACTTC.

CDR3 loop: CASSHRDNYEQYF. For the CDR3, the DNA is TGTGCCAGCAGCCACCGGGACAACTACGAGCAGTACTTC. The chain couples TRBV5-8 to TRBJ2-5, with TRBD1 as a possible D gene (6 bases). Near its end, the DNA agrees better with TRBJ2-7, so the J call may be wrong. The germline CDR1 and CDR2 sequences are SGHTS and YDEGEE. This CDR3 is built from 13 residues.

The sample holds a few counts of this clone. The V call is TRBV5-1, the J call TRBJ2-5; 9 positions agree with TRBD2. In germline, CDR1 is SGHRS, CDR2 YFSETQ. The length of the CDR3 is 14 residues. Losses at the gene ends were 4 bases for V and 4 bases for J; bases not matched to a gene: 5. CDR3: CASSPVAGVETQYF. The CDR3 DNA reads as TGCGCCAGCAGCCCGGTAGCGGGGGTAGAGACCCAGTACTTC.

The rearrangement links TRBV5-4 to TRBJ1-2; D unclear. The germline gives CDR1 SGHNT, CDR2 YYREEE (reference sequence). This CDR3 is 15 amino acids long. With 0 bases removed from V and 6 bases from J, the gap between germline ends came to 15 bases. In nucleotides, the CDR3 is TGTGCCAGCAGCTTGGCCCCCGGAGGGCTCGATGGCTACACCTTC. Translation: CASSLAPGGLDGYTF.

The rearrangement uses TRBV23-1 and TRBJ2-7, with a possible D match to TRBD2 (7 bases). TRBV23-1 is an ORF for which the function is uncertain. This CDR3 contains 17 residues. The V and J ends lost 2 bases and 3 bases respectively, with 20 bases between them. CDR3 sequence: CASSQPTWGGAHYEQYF. CDR3 sequence (DNA): TGCGCCAGCAGTCAACCGACGTGGGGGGGCGCCCACTACGAGCAGTACTTC.

The rearrangement links TRBV4-2 to TRBJ2-7; weak D call: TRBD2 (5 bases). The germline gives CDR1 LGHNA, CDR2 YNFKEQ. V was shortened by 4 bases and J by 2 bases, with 9 bases between the two germline ends. This CDR3 region has 13 residues. As DNA, the CDR3 is TGTGCCAGCAGCCTCTCGGGAACCTACGAGCAGTACTTC. Amino acid sequence: CASSLSGTYEQYF.

The gene calls are TRBV5-6 and TRBJ1-2; TRBD1 is a possible D gene (6 bases). The CDR3 has 15 residues. The germline V gene encodes CDR1 SGHDT and CDR2 YYEEEE. The V and J ends lost 6 bases and 3 bases respectively, with 18 bases between them. In DNA, the CDR3 is TGTGCCAGCACCTTTGGAGACAGGCAGCACTATGGCTACACCTTC. The encoded protein is CASTFGDRQHYGYTF.